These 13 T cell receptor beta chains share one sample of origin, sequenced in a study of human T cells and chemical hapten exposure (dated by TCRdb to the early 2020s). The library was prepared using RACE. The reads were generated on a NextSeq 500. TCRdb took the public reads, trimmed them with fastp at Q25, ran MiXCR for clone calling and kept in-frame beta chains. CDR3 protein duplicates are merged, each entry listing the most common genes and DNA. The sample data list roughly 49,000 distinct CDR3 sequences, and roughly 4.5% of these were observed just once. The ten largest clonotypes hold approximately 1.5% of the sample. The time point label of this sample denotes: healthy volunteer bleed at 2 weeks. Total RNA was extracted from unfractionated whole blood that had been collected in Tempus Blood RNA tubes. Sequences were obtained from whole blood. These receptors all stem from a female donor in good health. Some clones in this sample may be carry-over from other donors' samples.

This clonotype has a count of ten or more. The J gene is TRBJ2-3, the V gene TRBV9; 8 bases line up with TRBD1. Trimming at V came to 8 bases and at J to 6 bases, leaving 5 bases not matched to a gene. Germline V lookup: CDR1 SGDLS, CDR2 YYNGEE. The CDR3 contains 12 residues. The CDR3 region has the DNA TGTGCCAGTTCCAGGGGGCTGGATACGCAGTATTTT. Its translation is CASSRGLDTQYF. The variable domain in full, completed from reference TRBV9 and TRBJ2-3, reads DSGVTQTPKHLITATGQRVTLRCSPRSGDLSVYWYQQSLDQGLQFLIQYYNGEERAKGNILERFSAQQFPDLHSELNLSSLELGDSALYFCASSRGLDTQYFGPGTRLTVL.

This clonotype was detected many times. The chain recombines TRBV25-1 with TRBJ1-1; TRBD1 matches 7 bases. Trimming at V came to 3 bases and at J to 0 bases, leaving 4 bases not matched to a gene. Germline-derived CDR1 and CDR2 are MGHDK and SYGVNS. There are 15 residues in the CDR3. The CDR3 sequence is CASSETGRMNTEAFF. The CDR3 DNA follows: TGTGCCAGCAGTGAGACAGGGCGAATGAACACTGAAGCTTTCTTT.

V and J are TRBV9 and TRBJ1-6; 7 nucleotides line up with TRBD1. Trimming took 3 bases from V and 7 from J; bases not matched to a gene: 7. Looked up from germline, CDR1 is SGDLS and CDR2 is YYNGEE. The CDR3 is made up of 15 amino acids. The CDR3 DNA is TGTGCCAGCAGCGAGAGGACAGGAAAAAATTCACCCCTCCACTTT. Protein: CASSERTGKNSPLHF.

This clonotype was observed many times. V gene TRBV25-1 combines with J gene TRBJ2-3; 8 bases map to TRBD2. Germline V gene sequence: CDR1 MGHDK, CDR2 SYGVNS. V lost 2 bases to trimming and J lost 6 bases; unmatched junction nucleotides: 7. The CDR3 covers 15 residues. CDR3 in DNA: TGTGCCAGCAGTGAACCGGGGGGGCCGGGGGATACGCAGTATTTT. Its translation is CASSEPGGPGDTQYF.

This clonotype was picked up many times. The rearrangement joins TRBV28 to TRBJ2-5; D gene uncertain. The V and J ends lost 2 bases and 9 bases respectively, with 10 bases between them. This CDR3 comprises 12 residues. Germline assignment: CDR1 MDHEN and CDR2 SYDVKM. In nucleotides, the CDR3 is TGTGCCAGCAGTTTACCGCGTTTGGCCCAGTACTTC. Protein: CASSLPRLAQYF.

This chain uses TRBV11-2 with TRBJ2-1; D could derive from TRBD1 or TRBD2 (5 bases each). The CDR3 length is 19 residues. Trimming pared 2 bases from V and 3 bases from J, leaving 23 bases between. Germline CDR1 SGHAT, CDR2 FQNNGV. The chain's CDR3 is CASSLIDLRGLVGYNEQFF. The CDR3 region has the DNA TGTGCCAGCAGCTTAATCGACTTGAGGGGTCTAGTGGGCTACAATGAGCAGTTCTTC.

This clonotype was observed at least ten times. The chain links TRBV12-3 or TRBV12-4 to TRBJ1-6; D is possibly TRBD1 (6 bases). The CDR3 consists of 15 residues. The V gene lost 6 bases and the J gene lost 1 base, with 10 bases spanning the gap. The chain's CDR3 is CASSLQGSYNSPLHF. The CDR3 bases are TGTGCCAGCAGCCTACAGGGATCCTATAATTCACCCCTCCACTTT.

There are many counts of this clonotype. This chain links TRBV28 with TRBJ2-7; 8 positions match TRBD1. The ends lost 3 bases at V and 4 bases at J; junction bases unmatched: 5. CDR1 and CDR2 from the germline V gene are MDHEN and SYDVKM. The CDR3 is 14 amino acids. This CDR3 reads CASSFHQGAYEQYF. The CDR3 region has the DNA TGTGCCAGCAGTTTTCATCAGGGGGCGTACGAGCAGTACTTC.

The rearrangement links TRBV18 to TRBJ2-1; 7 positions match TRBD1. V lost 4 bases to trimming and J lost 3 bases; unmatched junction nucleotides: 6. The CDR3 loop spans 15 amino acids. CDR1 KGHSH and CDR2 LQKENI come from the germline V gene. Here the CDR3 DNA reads TGTGCCAGCTCACTAACCGGGACAGTCTACAATGAGCAGTTCTTC. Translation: CASSLTGTVYNEQFF.

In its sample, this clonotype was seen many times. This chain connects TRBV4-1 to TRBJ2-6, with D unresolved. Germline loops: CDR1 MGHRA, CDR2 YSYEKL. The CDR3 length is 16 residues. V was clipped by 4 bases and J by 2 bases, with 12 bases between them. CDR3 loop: CASSPLRRTGANVLTF. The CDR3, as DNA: TGCGCCAGCAGCCCACTTCGCAGAACTGGGGCCAACGTCCTGACTTTC.

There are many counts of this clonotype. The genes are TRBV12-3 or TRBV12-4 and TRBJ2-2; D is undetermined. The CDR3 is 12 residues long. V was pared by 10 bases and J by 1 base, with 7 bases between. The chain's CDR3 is CATPGNTGELFF. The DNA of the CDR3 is TGTGCCACCCCAGGGAACACCGGGGAGCTGTTTTTT.

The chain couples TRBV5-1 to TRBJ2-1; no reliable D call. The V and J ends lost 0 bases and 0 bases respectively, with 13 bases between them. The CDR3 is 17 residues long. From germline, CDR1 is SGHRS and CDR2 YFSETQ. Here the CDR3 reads CASSLEGAQSSYNEQFF. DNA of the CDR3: TGCGCCAGCAGCTTGGAGGGTGCGCAGTCCTCCTACAATGAGCAGTTCTTC.

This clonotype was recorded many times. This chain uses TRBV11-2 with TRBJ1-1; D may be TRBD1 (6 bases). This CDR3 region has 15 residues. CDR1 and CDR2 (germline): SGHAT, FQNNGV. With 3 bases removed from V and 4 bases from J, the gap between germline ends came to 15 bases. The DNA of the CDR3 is TGTGCCAGCAGCTTTGCTGGAGGGGGTCTCACTGAAGCTTTCTTT. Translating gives CASSFAGGGLTEAFF.